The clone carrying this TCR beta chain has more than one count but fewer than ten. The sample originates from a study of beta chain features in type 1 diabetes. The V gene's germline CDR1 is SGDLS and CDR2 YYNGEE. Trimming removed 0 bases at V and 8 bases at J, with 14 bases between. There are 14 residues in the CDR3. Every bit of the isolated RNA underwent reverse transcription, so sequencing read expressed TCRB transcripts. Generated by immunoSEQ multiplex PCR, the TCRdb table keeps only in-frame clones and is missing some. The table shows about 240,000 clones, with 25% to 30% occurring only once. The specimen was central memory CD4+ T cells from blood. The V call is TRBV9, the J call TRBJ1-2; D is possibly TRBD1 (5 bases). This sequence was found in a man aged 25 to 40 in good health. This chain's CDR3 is CASSVATGRAGYTF. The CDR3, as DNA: TGTGCCAGCAGCGTAGCTACGGGCAGGGCGGGCTACACCTTC.